Following are 6 T cell receptor beta chains from one sample sequenced in a study of CXCR3-negative and CXCR3-positive naive CD8 T cells. 5' RACE with UMI labels generated the TRB cDNA libraries. TCRdb reprocessed the 5' RACE reads and reports one entry per CDR3 protein, with no DNA. With about 9,000 distinct CDR3 sequences in the sample, the ten largest clones hold approximately 2.1%. Sequenced: naive CXCR3- CD8+ T cells from blood. Subset given: CD45RO-CCR7+CD27+CD95- naive CD8+ T cells lacking CXCR3 (TNR3-). These receptors all come from a human donor in good health. Some clones in this sample may be carry-over from other donors' samples.

This clonotype is called medium-sized based on its frequency. The J gene is TRBJ2-1, the V gene TRBV5-5; the D gene TCRdb calls, TRBD2, cannot be checked with no DNA. Germline V gene sequence: CDR1 SGHKS, CDR2 YYEKEE (reference sequence). The CDR3 is 20 residues long. The CDR3 loop is CASSLGGLAGGPIGTNEQFF.

The CDR3 is CASSLTGFTGELFF. The V call is TRBV12-3 or TRBV12-4, the J call TRBJ2-2; TCRdb calls TRBD1, which cannot be checked without DNA. The CDR3 length is 14 residues.

Its frequency marks this clonotype as medium-sized. The genes are TRBV29-1 and TRBJ2-3. Germline assignment: CDR1 SQVTM and CDR2 ANQGSEA. The CDR3 covers 11 residues. The CDR3 spells CSVEPPDTQYF.

This clonotype is deemed medium-sized by its frequency. The J gene is TRBJ2-7, the V gene TRBV29-1; lacking DNA, the TRBD1 call made by TCRdb goes unchecked. The germline V gene encodes CDR1 SQVTM and CDR2 ANQGSEA. This CDR3 contains 13 residues. CDR3 amino acids: CSVPGQGFYEQYF.

Frequency places this clonotype as medium-sized. This chain uses TRBV5-6 with TRBJ2-1; the D call of TRBD2 rests on TCRdb alone, since no DNA is present to check it. The CDR3 length is 18 residues. Looked up from germline, CDR1 is SGHDT and CDR2 is YYEEEE. The CDR3 protein is CASSGEASSGRSYYEQFF.

The chain carries TRBV29-1 and TRBJ2-1. CDR1 is SQVTM, CDR2 ANQGSEA, per germline. The length of the CDR3 is 13 residues. Here the CDR3 reads CSVDVLGSGEQFF.